The TCR beta chain described here comes from a study of neoadjuvant nivolumab and ipilimumab in lung cancer. Measured with immunoSEQ multiplex PCR; TCRdb has only the in-frame clones, and not every one. The table shows tens of thousands of clones, with 83% occurring only once. Trimming stripped 2 bases from V and 0 bases from J, with 14 bases between. This CDR3 has 17 residues. From germline, CDR1 is LGHNA and CDR2 YNFKEQ. The clonotype comes from an adult with non-small cell lung cancer. The sequencing used tumor tissue, collected after neoadjuvant nivolumab, alone or with ipilimumab, at or shortly before surgery. The chain combines TRBV4-2 with TRBJ2-1, with D possibly matching TRBD2 (5 bases). CDR3 coding DNA: TGTGCCAGCAGCCAACTCTCCCTAGCCAGCTCCTACAATGAGCAGTTCTTC. Protein sequence: CASSQLSLASSYNEQFF.